These 9 T cell receptor beta chains were all obtained from the same sample, sequenced in a study of radiation and T cells in renal cell carcinoma. Measured with immunoSEQ multiplex PCR; TCRdb has only the in-frame clones, and not every one. The sample holds some 140,000 clones; around nine tenths are singletons and the top ten take about 11%. Described time point: baseline pretreatment blood. Treatment reported: 15 Gy SBRT to primary tumor, nephrectomy 4 weeks later. The starting material was blood, obtained from a patient whose treatment included radiotherapy and nephrectomy. Receptor source: a woman aged 45 to 65 with renal cell carcinoma.

J is TRBJ2-1 and V is TRBV9; 8 bases line up with TRBD1. Germline V gives CDR1 SGDLS, CDR2 YYNGEE. J lost 2 bases, V lost 4 bases, and 8 bases had no gene match. This CDR3 has 16 amino acids. CDR3 amino acids: CASSFPDRGTYNEQFF. In DNA form, the CDR3 reads TGTGCCAGCAGCTTCCCCGACAGGGGCACCTACAATGAGCAGTTCTTC.

The CDR3 nucleotides read TGTGCCAGCAGTTACTCTGGGCCCACCGGGGAGCTGTTTTTT. Its protein is CASSYSGPTGELFF. The chain recombines TRBV6-5 with TRBJ2-2; the D is unclear. The length of the CDR3 is 14 residues. CDR1 is MNHEY and CDR2 is SVGAGI in the germline V gene. Trimming took off 0 bases at V and 4 bases at J, with 6 bases between the two ends.

In DNA, the CDR3 is TGTGCCAGCAGCTTGGGCGGGCGGGCCCAAGAGACCCAGTACTTC. Amino acids: CASSLGGRAQETQYF. This chain uses TRBV5-4 with TRBJ2-5; weak D call: TRBD2 (5 bases). Trimming took 0 bases from V and 1 from J, leaving 10 bases between them. Germline CDR1 and CDR2: SGHNT and YYREEE (reference sequence). The CDR3 contains 15 residues.

The V and J genes are TRBV5-4 and TRBJ1-1, with unresolved D. CDR1 and CDR2 from the germline V gene are SGHNT and YYREEE (reference sequence). The CDR3 covers 13 residues. V lost 2 bases, J lost 5 bases, and 10 bases lay in between. The CDR3 is CASSFSGVTEAFF. DNA for the CDR3: TGTGCCAGCAGCTTCTCCGGGGTTACTGAAGCTTTCTTT.

J is TRBJ2-5 and V is TRBV19; TRBD1 might be the D (7 bases). Germline-derived CDR1 and CDR2 are LNHDA and SQIVND (reference sequence). Trimming pared 5 bases from V and 5 bases from J, leaving 21 bases between. The CDR3 is 16 residues long. CDR3 nucleotides: TGTGCCAGTAGTTTACAGGGGACCGGGGGCTTCGAGACCCAGTACTTC. Translating gives CASSLQGTGGFETQYF.

This chain joins TRBV11-2 and TRBJ1-1, with D uncertain. The ends were cut back, 1 base at V and 5 bases at J, with 5 bases in the middle. Germline V CDR1 and CDR2: SGHAT, FQNNGV. This CDR3 is 12 amino acids long. The CDR3 sequence: CASSLGQTEAFF. In DNA, the CDR3 is TGTGCCAGCAGCTTAGGGCAGACTGAAGCTTTCTTT.

The chain has TRBV7-2 and TRBJ2-1, with TRBD2 as a possible D gene (5 bases). Per the germline V gene, CDR1 is SGHTA and CDR2 is FQGNSA. Trimming removed 1 base from V and 7 bases from J, with 17 bases in between. The CDR3 sequence is 16 residues long. The CDR3 bases are TGTGCCAGCAGCTTAGATTCGAGGGCACGAGGGAATGAGCAGTTCTTC. Its protein product is CASSLDSRARGNEQFF.

The chain combines TRBV5-1 with TRBJ1-4; D perhaps matches TRBD1 (5 bases). This CDR3 has 13 amino acids. V was pared by 4 bases and J by 11 bases, with 15 bases between. Germline loops: CDR1 SGHRS, CDR2 YFSETQ. The CDR3 loop is CASSLSGPEKLFF. CDR3 DNA: TGCGCCAGCAGCCTATCGGGGCCCGAGAAACTGTTTTTT.

The CDR3 region has the DNA TGTGCCAGCAGCTTGGCAGAGGGGGCGAACATTCAGTACTTC. Protein: CASSLAEGANIQYF. The rearrangement links TRBV5-6 to TRBJ2-4; 7 nucleotides match TRBD1. With 0 bases clipped from V and 7 bases from J, the junction kept 4 bases outside the gene matches. The CDR3 is made up of 14 amino acids. The germline CDR1 and CDR2 sequences are SGHDT and YYEEEE.